This TCR beta chain came from a study of response to subunit inactivated influenza vaccine. Germline V gene lookup returns CDR1 KGHSH and CDR2 LQKENI. V was trimmed by 2 bases and J by 1 base, leaving 15 bases between them. This CDR3 contains 17 residues. Broader study findings: Few new T cells, the authors suggested, are recruited by each seasonal influenza vaccination.

This clonotype appeared many times. As yet, its antigen is unknown. TCRdb passed the RT-PCR reads through MiXCR, listing each CDR3 protein once. The sample includes 300,000 to 350,000 distinct CDR3 sequences, roughly 20% of them seen just once. Sequenced material: PBMCs from blood, taken approximately 20 months after vaccination. The V call is TRBV18, the J call TRBJ1-5, with a possible D match to TRBD1 (6 bases). This receptor was identified in a man aged 45 to 75 who received an inactivated influenza vaccine. The CDR3 bases are TGTGCCAGCTCACCAGATTCGGGTCAGGGGAGCAATCAGCCCCAGCATTTT. It codes for CASSPDSGQGSNQPQHF.